This T cell receptor beta chain was observed in a study of STAT3 mutations in large granular lymphocyte leukemia (dated by TCRdb to 2018 to 2020). At the level of the whole study: About half of the T-LGLL patients who underwent longitudinal sequencing carried canonical activating STAT3 mutations. More than half of T-LGLL patients received one or more immunosuppressive therapy regimens, with hematologic response in 40% of those treated. Patients with T-cell large granular lymphocyte leukemia underwent serial deep sequencing of TCRbeta CDR3 and STAT3 to reconstruct clonal hierarchy and dynamics. From an initial cohort of 207 LGL patients, approximately 17 representative T-LGLL cases were selected for longitudinal TCRbeta and STAT3 sequencing. As controls, the study also included longitudinal sequencing of a couple of patients with natural killer LGL leukemia. Each patient was sequenced at an average of around 3.8 time points, ranging from 2 to 8 samplings. General study outcomes and caveats: Since codominant clonotypes persisted in some patients, a small but highly pathogenic clone may have gone undetected. All T-LGLL patients had at least one immunodominant TCRbeta clonotype, and roughly half had multiple immunodominant subclonotypes. In several patients, dominant TCR clone burden exceeded STAT3 mutant burden, suggesting STAT3 mutation arose secondarily within a pre-expanded clone. The linking of therapy response to changes in TCR clonal burden was complicated by variable intervals between samplings and differing treatment regimens. Because no samples were available when a clone first appeared, clonal expansion was inferred from samplings taken at other points. In 6 of 18 patients, TCR clonotype switching occurred after therapy, and every newly emerging clone was STAT3 wild type.

DNA was extracted from blood mononuclear cells, with the same DNA used for both TCR and STAT3 sequencing. This clone was found once. The specificity of this receptor is unknown. The record has no base qualities; no much larger clone is one base away. TCRbeta libraries were sequenced on an Illumina MiSeq, and an average of around 44,000 productive templates per sample was obtained. TCRbeta CDR3 libraries were generated with the immunoSEQ assay using multiplex PCR amplification. As for how the authors treated the data: Repertoire diversity was calculated as previously defined, with values near 0 taken to indicate extremely monoclonal samples. TCRdb limited this immuneACCESS table to in-frame rearrangements with V and J called. A share of clones is missing; checked studies link under half to unresolved V genes, and the rest is unexplained. V, J and clone size reflect that table, while D and trimming were determined from the DNA. In all, the sample holds over 30,000 clones, and nearly 90% of those were seen once. The ten largest account for 0.43% of the sample.

The source material was PBMCs. The TCR originated in a human donor with T large granular lymphocyte leukemia. Some clones in this sample may be carry-over from other donors' samples.

The DNA is as follows: TGTGCCAGCAGTGAGACAGGCAATAATTCACCCCTCCACTTT. This gives the protein CASSETGNNSPLHF. The rearranged segments are TRBV2 and TRBJ1-6; a tentative D match to TRBD1 spans 6 bases. CDR1 and CDR2 (SNHLY, FYNNEI) derive from the germline V gene. Its CDR3 holds 14 amino acids, cysteine through phenylalanine. Only the CDR3 DNA is retained, 42 bases long and in frame from the first base. V is reduced by 3 bases and J by 5 bases, leaving a spacing of 8 bases between them.